These 28 T cell receptor beta chains originate from one sample sequenced in a study of CD8+ T cells in alopecia areata. Reverse transcription of extracted RNA yielded cDNA, which provided the sequencing template. Only in-frame clones appear in the TCRdb table, and some are missing; sequencing was by immunoSEQ multiplex PCR. The repertoire includes fewer than 80,000 clones, approximately 60% of them detected once, and about a sixth sits in the top ten. Source: CD8+ T cells sorted from blood, taken at week 0. These TCRs come from a human donor with alopecia areata.

The rearrangement links TRBV29-1 to TRBJ1-2, with TRBD1 identical over 7 bases. Trimming cost V 0 bases and J 3 bases; bases outside gene matches: 10. The CDR3 is 16 residues long. Germline V gene sequence: CDR1 SQVTM, CDR2 ANQGSEA. CDR3 region: CSVEDFASGGDYGYTF. DNA of the CDR3: TGCAGCGTTGAAGATTTTGCATCAGGGGGGGACTATGGCTACACCTTC.

The chain joins TRBV9 to TRBJ1-5; the D gene is possibly TRBD1 (6 bases). This CDR3 has 14 amino acids. Germline CDR1 reads SGDLS; CDR2 reads YYNGEE. Trimming cost V 5 bases and J 7 bases, with 16 bases left between them. The CDR3 reads CASSPSGGYQPQHF. The CDR3 nucleotides are TGTGCCAGCAGTCCCTCGGGGGGCTACCAGCCCCAGCATTTT.

As DNA, the CDR3 is TGTGCCAGCAGTTTAGGACACTTCAGGTGGACTGAAGCTTTCTTT. It encodes CASSLGHFRWTEAFF. J is TRBJ1-1 and V is TRBV27; D might be TRBD1 (5 bases). The germline V gene has CDR1 MNHEY and CDR2 SMNVEV (reference sequence). Trimming shortened V by 2 bases and J by 5 bases, and 15 bases separated the two germline ends. There are 15 residues in the CDR3.

The V gene is TRBV9, the J gene TRBJ2-1; 8 nucleotides line up with TRBD1. Per germline, CDR1 SGDLS and CDR2 YYNGEE. V gave up 0 bases and J gave up 3 bases; unmatched junction bases: 5. There are 16 residues in the CDR3. The DNA of the CDR3 is TGTGCCAGCAGCGTAGGACAGGGGTCGCTCTACAATGAGCAGTTCTTC. As protein: CASSVGQGSLYNEQFF.

The chain employs TRBV5-1 and TRBJ2-1, with 8 bases identical to TRBD1. This CDR3 spans 15 amino acids. The ends lost 5 bases at V and 5 bases at J; junction bases unmatched: 9. Per the germline V gene, CDR1 is SGHRS and CDR2 is YFSETQ. CDR3 DNA sequence: TGCGCCAGCAGTTGGACAGGGCCTTCCCACAATGAGCAGTTCTTC. It encodes CASSWTGPSHNEQFF. Variable domain in full (rest from reference TRBV5-1 and TRBJ2-1): KAGVTQTPRYLIKTRGQQVTLSCSPISGHRSVSWYQQTPGQGLQFLFEYFSETQRNKGNFPGRFSGRQFSNSRSEMNVSTLELGDSALYLCASSWTGPSHNEQFFGPGTRLTVL.

The V call is TRBV7-3, the J call TRBJ2-6; unclear D gene. Germline assignment: CDR1 SGHTA and CDR2 FQGTGA. V shed 1 base and J shed 3 bases, with 1 base lying between them. The CDR3 length is 13 residues. CDR3 sequence (DNA): TGTGCCAGCAGCTTAATTGGGGCCAACGTCCTGACTTTC. This gives the protein CASSLIGANVLTF.

The chain combines TRBV11-1 with TRBJ1-2; no definite D call. Germline V gives CDR1 SGHAT, CDR2 FQDESV (reference sequence). This CDR3 region has 12 residues. V shed 0 bases and J shed 8 bases, with 7 bases lying between them. The CDR3 bases are TGTGCCAGCAGCTTAGCCCTGGACGGCTACACCTTC. It specifies CASSLALDGYTF.

J is TRBJ2-1 and V is TRBV13, with TRBD2 matching over 11 bases. CDR1 PRHDT and CDR2 FYEKMQ come from the germline V gene (reference sequence). V gave up 3 bases and J gave up 4 bases; unmatched junction bases: 2. The CDR3 totals 15 residues. The CDR3: CASSFSGRGYNEQFF. DNA of the CDR3: TGTGCCAGCAGCTTTAGCGGGAGGGGTTACAATGAGCAGTTCTTC.

The rearrangement links TRBV7-2 to TRBJ2-7; a weak D match, TRBD1 (5 bases). CDR3 length: 14 residues. Germline values: CDR1 SGHTA, CDR2 FQGNSA. V lost 2 bases, J lost 4 bases, and 12 bases lay in between. The CDR3 DNA reads as TGTGCCAGCAGCTTAAGTCAGGGTGGGTACGAGCAGTACTTC. Amino acids: CASSLSQGGYEQYF.

V usage is TRBV29-1 and J usage is TRBJ2-1; 10 positions match TRBD2. The CDR3 covers 15 residues. Germline CDR1 SQVTM, CDR2 ANQGSEA. V trimming: 2 bases; J trimming: 5 bases; junction bases outside the gene matches: 6. In nucleotides, the CDR3 is TGCAGCGTTGAAATGCCACTAGCGGGGCACAATGAGCAGTTCTTC. Residues: CSVEMPLAGHNEQFF.

This clone was seen a single time. This rearrangement joins TRBV5-4 to TRBJ1-5; no firm D call. V gave up 3 bases and J gave up 1 base, with 14 bases separating them. Germline assignment: CDR1 SGHNT and CDR2 YYREEE (reference sequence). This CDR3 has 16 residues. The chain's CDR3 is CASSSDGIGSNQPQHF. The CDR3 DNA is TGTGCCAGCAGCTCGGACGGGATAGGGAGCAATCAGCCCCAGCATTTT.

The rearrangement joins TRBV7-3 to TRBJ2-7; the D gene is possibly TRBD2 (6 bases). V was clipped by 8 bases and J by 5 bases, with 19 bases between them. The germline V gene has CDR1 SGHTA and CDR2 FQGTGA. This CDR3 spans 14 amino acids. The CDR3 sequence is CASAESGPGDEQYF. The CDR3 nucleotides read TGTGCCAGCGCTGAGAGCGGGCCGGGCGACGAGCAGTACTTC.

This clone was counted between two and nine times. The CDR3 nucleotides read TGTGCCAGCAGCTTAGTGGTGGGCCCTGGGGCCAACGTCCTGACTTTC. This gives the protein CASSLVVGPGANVLTF. The V gene is TRBV7-9, the J gene TRBJ2-6; D gene unclear. Trimming cost V 1 base and J 2 bases, with 9 bases left between them. Germline CDR1 reads SEHNR; CDR2 reads FQNEAQ (reference sequence). The CDR3 consists of 16 residues. Complete variable domain (other parts from reference TRBV7-9 and TRBJ2-6): DTGVSQNPRHKITKRGQNVTFRCDPISEHNRLYWYRQTLGQGPEFLTYFQNEAQLEKSRLLSDRFSAERPKGSFSTLEIQRTEQGDSAMYLCASSLVVGPGANVLTFGAGSRLTVL.

This chain joins TRBV7-9 and TRBJ2-4; TRBD1 matches 7 bases. The CDR3 loop spans 15 amino acids. The J segment lost 6 bases and the V segment lost 4 bases, leaving 9 bases of the junction unmatched. Germline V gives CDR1 SEHNR, CDR2 FQNEAQ (reference sequence). The CDR3 spells CASSSQSGQANIQYF. The CDR3 coding sequence is TGTGCCAGCAGCTCCCAGAGTGGACAGGCAAACATTCAGTACTTC.

V and J are TRBV13 and TRBJ2-3; weak D call: TRBD2 (6 bases). The CDR3 loop spans 17 amino acids. CDR1 and CDR2 (germline): PRHDT, FYEKMQ (reference sequence). The V end was cut by 2 bases, the J end by 2 bases, with 17 bases between. CDR3 residues: CASSLSVGGADTDTQYF. CDR3 in DNA: TGTGCCAGCAGCTTATCCGTCGGCGGGGCGGACACAGATACGCAGTATTTT.

The rearrangement uses TRBV2 and TRBJ2-1, with 11 bases aligning to TRBD2. V lost 4 bases, J lost 5 bases, and 7 bases stayed unmatched. The germline V gene encodes CDR1 SNHLY and CDR2 FYNNEI. The CDR3 covers 16 residues. CDR3 amino acids: CASSARLAGINNEQFF. The CDR3 coding sequence is TGTGCCAGCAGTGCAAGACTAGCGGGAATCAACAATGAGCAGTTCTTC. Variable domain in full (rest from reference TRBV2 and TRBJ2-1): EPEVTQTPSHQVTQMGQEVILRCVPISNHLYFYWYRQILGQKVEFLVSFYNNEISEKSEIFDDQFSVERPDGSNFTLKIRSTKLEDSAMYFCASSARLAGINNEQFFGPGTRLTVL.

The chain recombines TRBV27 with TRBJ2-2; no definite D call. This CDR3 contains 14 residues. Trimming pared 8 bases from V and 6 bases from J, leaving 16 bases between. Looked up from germline, CDR1 is MNHEY and CDR2 is SMNVEV (reference sequence). CDR3 coding DNA: TGTGCCAGCCGGAATCCGGACCACCCCGGGGAGCTGTTTTTT. It codes for CASRNPDHPGELFF.

The chain has TRBV4-3 and TRBJ1-1, with 7 bases that match TRBD1. The CDR3 length is 15 residues. Trimming took 1 base from V and 5 from J; bases not matched to a gene: 7. Germline lookup yields CDR1 LGHNA and CDR2 YSLEER. The CDR3 is CASSQGNTGVTEAFF. The CDR3 coding sequence is TGCGCCAGCAGCCAAGGCAATACAGGGGTTACTGAAGCTTTCTTT.

This clone has just one count. The CDR3 DNA follows: TGTGCCAGCAGCTTGGGCTTCTCGACTGGCTACACCTTC. Its protein product is CASSLGFSTGYTF. The rearrangement uses TRBV5-4 and TRBJ1-2; D is ambiguous. Trimming took off 0 bases at V and 7 bases at J, with 10 bases between the two ends. The CDR3 has 13 residues. From germline, CDR1 is SGHNT and CDR2 YYREEE (reference sequence).

The chain joins TRBV27 to TRBJ2-7, with TRBD1 identical over 7 bases. Trimming cost V 5 bases and J 3 bases; bases outside gene matches: 4. Germline loops: CDR1 MNHEY, CDR2 SMNVEV (reference sequence). CDR3 length: 13 amino acids. This chain's CDR3 is CASSIRTGYEQYF. The DNA for the CDR3 is TGTGCCAGCAGTATCCGGACAGGCTACGAGCAGTACTTC.

The chain employs TRBV4-1 and TRBJ2-6, with no clear D. This CDR3 contains 15 residues. Trimming removed 4 bases from V and 0 bases from J, with 7 bases in between. CDR1 is MGHRA, CDR2 YSYEKL, per germline. The CDR3 region has the DNA TGCGCCAGCAGCCTTGTAATCTCTGGGGCCAACGTCCTGACTTTC. Translated, it gives CASSLVISGANVLTF.

The genes are TRBV29-1 and TRBJ2-6, with D tentatively TRBD2 (6 bases). This CDR3 has 14 amino acids. Per the germline V gene, CDR1 is SQVTM and CDR2 is ANQGSEA. Trimming cost V 2 bases and J 3 bases, with 8 bases left between them. The CDR3 DNA is TGCAGCGTTGAACCCGGGAGTGGGGCCAACGTCCTGACTTTC. Translated: CSVEPGSGANVLTF.

The sample holds a few counts of this clone. This may come from a read error, since a much larger clone is one base off. The chain combines TRBV13 with TRBJ2-7; no clear D gene. Between the trimmed V and J ends, which lost 6 bases and 3 bases, there was a span of 12 bases. CDR1 is PRHDT, CDR2 FYEKMQ, per germline (reference sequence). This CDR3 region has 13 residues. CDR3 in DNA: TGTGCCAGCAGTTTATCGATCGGCTACGAGCAGTACTTC. This codes for CASSLSIGYEQYF.

The CDR3 is CASSQEAGRYEQYF. CDR3 DNA: TGCGCCAGCAGCCAAGAGGCGGGGCGGTACGAGCAGTACTTC. This rearrangement joins TRBV4-1 to TRBJ2-7, with D perhaps TRBD2 (6 bases). Trimming left V 0 bases short and J 4 bases short, with 10 bases between. The CDR3 length is 14 residues. Germline CDR1 reads MGHRA; CDR2 reads YSYEKL.

Ten or more counts support this clone. V and J are TRBV29-1 and TRBJ1-3, with a possible D match to TRBD1 (5 bases). The V and J ends lost 5 bases and 0 bases respectively, with 14 bases between them. The CDR3 extends over 15 amino acids. CDR1 and CDR2 from the germline V gene are SQVTM and ANQGSEA. The CDR3 DNA is TGCAGCGTTTCTGGAGGGGACCTCTCTGGAAACACCATATATTTT. It is translated as CSVSGGDLSGNTIYF.

The rearrangement uses TRBV25-1 and TRBJ2-7; tentative D call: TRBD1 (6 bases). Germline CDR1 MGHDK, CDR2 SYGVNS. V was cut by 8 bases and J by 7 bases, with 12 bases left in between. The CDR3 loop spans 11 amino acids. CDR3 coding DNA: TGTGCCAGCGGGCAGGGGCGGGAGCAGTACTTC. The encoded protein is CASGQGREQYF.

V and J are TRBV2 and TRBJ2-2; 11 positions agree with TRBD1. The CDR3 is made up of 16 amino acids. With 5 bases clipped from V and 7 bases from J, the junction kept 9 bases outside the gene matches. Germline lookup yields CDR1 SNHLY and CDR2 FYNNEI. The chain's CDR3 is CASSQRTGGLVGELFF. CDR3 coding DNA: TGTGCCAGCAGTCAGAGGACAGGGGGCTTAGTCGGGGAGCTGTTTTTT.

The J gene is TRBJ2-5, the V gene TRBV18; TRBD2 agrees at 11 bases. The J segment lost 2 bases and the V segment lost 3 bases, leaving 8 bases of the junction unmatched. This CDR3 is 17 amino acids long. Germline CDR1 reads KGHSH; CDR2 reads LQKENI. For the CDR3, the DNA is TGTGCCAGCTCACCGACTAGCGGGGAGGGTGAACAAGAGACCCAGTACTTC. Its translation is CASSPTSGEGEQETQYF. The full variable domain, its missing parts supplied by reference TRBV18 and TRBJ2-5, is NAGVMQNPRHLVRRRGQEARLRCSPMKGHSHVYWYRQLPEEGLKFMVYLQKENIIDESGMPKERFSAEFPKEGPSILRIQQVVRGDSAAYFCASSPTSGEGEQETQYFGPGTRLLVL.